The rows below give T cell receptor beta chains drawn from one sample of a study of beta chain features in type 1 diabetes. The repertoire was sequenced with immunoSEQ multiplex PCR; TCRdb's copy has only in-frame clones and lacks some. The data show about 300,000 clones, less than 15% seen once. Specimen: naive CD4+ T cells from blood. The source of these receptors is a woman between 18 and 29 years old with type 1 diabetes. Each CDR3 is given with its conserved first and last residue. D genes are given only for firm matches. Some rows mark clone size as missing; the rest say once, few, many or name a class of expanded clone.

>TRBV29-1|.|TRBJ1-1|few
TGCAGCGTTGCCACGACAGGACTGCTAGCTTTCTTT
CSVATTGLLAFF
>TRBV4-3|.|TRBJ1-1|.
TGCGCCAGCAGCCAAGTTACGGGGAGTCCTGAAGCTTTCTTT
CASSQVTGSPEAFF
>TRBV28|.|TRBJ2-5|.
TGTGCCAGCAGTTTGCGACAGACACAAGAGACCCAGTACTTC
CASSLRQTQETQYF
>TRBV2|.|TRBJ2-6|few
TGTGCCAGCAGAAACAGGGCACCTCTCTGGGCCAACGTCCTGACTTTC
CASRNRAPLWANVLTF
>TRBV9|.|TRBJ2-5|.
TGTGCCAGCAGCGTAGGGGAAAGGGGGGAGACCCAGTACTTC
CASSVGERGETQYF
>TRBV15|TRBD1|TRBJ1-4|once
TGTGCCACCAGCAGAGCAAGTCCGGGACAGGGGAATGAAAAACTGTTTTTT
CATSRASPGQGNEKLFF
>TRBV20-1|.|TRBJ2-1|few
TGCAGTGCTCCACAGGGAAGGGAGCAGTTCTTC
CSAPQGREQFF
>TRBV18|.|TRBJ2-5|few
TGTGCCAGCTCACCACCTAGGGAGCTTCAAGAGACCCAGTACTTC
CASSPPRELQETQYF
>TRBV18|.|TRBJ1-5|few
TGTGCCAGCGCCGGGGAGGGTAGATTTCAGCCCCAGCATTTT
CASAGEGRFQPQHF
>TRBV28|TRBD1|TRBJ1-5|few
TGTGCCAGCAGTTTTACAGGGGAGGTTCAGCCCCAGCATTTT
CASSFTGEVQPQHF
>TRBV5-1|TRBD1|TRBJ2-1|few
TGCGCCAGCGGACTTTGGACAGGGGAAAACAATGAGCAGTTCTTC
CASGLWTGENNEQFF
>TRBV28|.|TRBJ2-7|.
TGTGCCAGCAGCCTAGGATCTCTATCCTACGAGCAGTACTTC
CASSLGSLSYEQYF
>TRBV15|.|TRBJ1-2|few
TGTGCCACCAGCAGAGGTGGAGGGAATGGCTACACCTTC
CATSRGGGNGYTF
>TRBV19|.|TRBJ1-1|.
TGTGCCAGTCAAAGACAGTTGAACACTGAAGCTTTCTTT
CASQRQLNTEAFF
>TRBV4-3|TRBD2|TRBJ2-1|.
TGCGCCAGCAGCCAAGCCCCGTCTAGCGGGATAAGATCCTACAATGAGCAGTTCTTC
CASSQAPSSGIRSYNEQFF
>TRBV7-8|.|TRBJ1-2|.
TGTGCCAGCAGCATGGACAGCGACTATGGCTACACCTTC
CASSMDSDYGYTF
>TRBV7-9|.|TRBJ1-3|.
TGTGCCAGCAGCTTAGCATCGGGGGGCTCTGGAAACACCATATATTTT
CASSLASGGSGNTIYF
>TRBV15|.|TRBJ2-1|.
TGTGCCACCAGCAGAGATCCGGCTAGCGCCCCGTCCTACAATGAGCAGTTCTTC
CATSRDPASAPSYNEQFF
>TRBV7-8|TRBD2|TRBJ2-3|.
TGTGCCAGCAGCTTAGCACGGCTAGCGGGAAGCACAGATACGCAGTATTTT
CASSLARLAGSTDTQYF
>TRBV5-1|TRBD2|TRBJ2-3|few
TGCGCCAGCAGCATCGCGACTAGCGGGAGCACAGATACGCAGTATTTT
CASSIATSGSTDTQYF
>TRBV30|TRBD2|TRBJ2-3|few
TGTGCCTGGAATCAGCGGGGGGGATTCACAGATACGCAGTATTTT
CAWNQRGGFTDTQYF
>TRBV4-3|TRBD2|TRBJ2-1|few
TGCGCCAGCAGCCAGCGACTAGCGGGAGGCTTGCAGTTCTTC
CASSQRLAGGLQFF
>TRBV2|.|TRBJ2-5|few
TGTGCCACTGAGGCCAGGGGAGAGACCCAGTACTTC
CATEARGETQYF